Following are 19 T cell receptor beta chains from one sample sequenced in a study of T-cell reconstitution after alpha-beta-depleted transplantation in children. As it was prepared, the TCRbeta library received unique molecular identifiers. One entry per CDR3 protein, called by TCRdb with MiXCR from the PCR reads. The sample yields some 72,000 distinct CDR3 sequences, roughly 6.6% seen once. The sample consisted of PBMCs from the stem cell graft donor, taken from the stem cell graft. These receptors were obtained from a human donor who donated a stem cell graft to a child with acute lymphoblastic leukemia.

This clonotype showed up just a few times. V and J are TRBV5-4 and TRBJ1-6, with TRBD1 as a possible D gene (5 bases). The CDR3 sequence is 14 residues long. The germline gives CDR1 SGHNT, CDR2 YYREEE (reference sequence). V lost 2 bases and J 5 bases, leaving 8 bases between the germline ends. The CDR3 protein is CASSLTGDNSPLHF. CDR3 coding DNA: TGTGCCAGCAGCTTAACAGGCGATAATTCACCCCTCCACTTT.

This clonotype was recorded at least ten times. The rearrangement links TRBV12-3 or TRBV12-4 to TRBJ1-1; maybe TRBD1 (5 bases). CDR3 length: 15 amino acids. Between the trimmed V and J ends, which lost 5 bases and 0 bases, there was a span of 13 bases. The CDR3 sequence is CASSPRVPVNTEAFF. The CDR3 nucleotides are TGTGCCAGCAGTCCCAGGGTGCCGGTGAACACTGAAGCTTTCTTT.

The chain combines TRBV6-4 with TRBJ2-1; perhaps TRBD2 as D (6 bases). This CDR3 has 15 amino acids. In germline, CDR1 is MRHNA, CDR2 SNTAGT. Trimming took 5 bases from V and 1 from J, leaving 12 bases between them. CDR3 region: CASSPSVGSYNEQFF. CDR3 sequence (DNA): TGTGCCAGCAGTCCTAGCGTGGGTTCCTACAATGAGCAGTTCTTC.

This clonotype was detected many times. V and J are TRBV5-1 and TRBJ2-6; D is perhaps TRBD1 (5 bases). The CDR3 extends over 16 amino acids. Germline CDR1 SGHRS, CDR2 YFSETQ. Between the trimmed V and J ends, which lost 0 bases and 0 bases, there was a span of 7 bases. The CDR3 DNA reads TGCGCCAGCAGCTTGGTAGGGGCCTCTGGGGCCAACGTCCTGACTTTC. Its translation: CASSLVGASGANVLTF. The full variable domain, rest sourced from reference TRBV5-1 and TRBJ2-6, is KAGVTQTPRYLIKTRGQQVTLSCSPISGHRSVSWYQQTPGQGLQFLFEYFSETQRNKGNFPGRFSGRQFSNSRSEMNVSTLELGDSALYLCASSLVGASGANVLTFGAGSRLTVL.

This clonotype was counted at least ten times. The chain couples TRBV4-3 to TRBJ2-1; 9 bases align to TRBD2. Germline lookup yields CDR1 LGHNA and CDR2 YSLEER. V dropped 1 base and J dropped 4; count of bases not matched to a gene: 2. The CDR3 has 15 amino acids. Here the CDR3 reads CASSQGGGDYNEQFF. In DNA form, the CDR3 reads TGCGCCAGCAGCCAAGGCGGGGGGGATTACAATGAGCAGTTCTTC.

This clonotype was recorded a few times. The J gene is TRBJ1-1, the V gene TRBV29-1; D call uncertain. Germline values: CDR1 SQVTM, CDR2 ANQGSEA. V lost 4 bases and J 5 bases, leaving 8 bases between the germline ends. The CDR3 runs to 11 residues. The CDR3 DNA reads TGCAGCGTTGGAGGGTTGACTGAAGCTTTCTTT. It encodes CSVGGLTEAFF.

The chain carries TRBV7-6 and TRBJ2-1; 7 nucleotides line up with TRBD2. This CDR3 comprises 16 residues. J lost 3 bases, V lost 7 bases, and 12 bases had no gene match. Per germline, CDR1 SGHVS and CDR2 FNYEAQ. The DNA of the CDR3 is TGTGCCAGCACCATAGAGGCCAGCGGGGTCTACAATGAGCAGTTCTTC. It encodes CASTIEASGVYNEQFF.

This rearrangement joins TRBV13 to TRBJ2-1; a possible D gene is TRBD1 (6 bases). Germline V gene sequence: CDR1 PRHDT, CDR2 FYEKMQ (reference sequence). The CDR3 extends over 17 amino acids. The V end was cut by 1 base, the J end by 6 bases, with 19 bases between. In nucleotides, the CDR3 is TGTGCCAGCAGCTTAGCCTTCTCGGGACAACCACCCAATGAGCAGTTCTTC. As protein: CASSLAFSGQPPNEQFF.

The chain uses TRBV7-9 and TRBJ1-4; perhaps TRBD1 as D (6 bases). Germline V gene sequence: CDR1 SEHNR, CDR2 FQNEAQ (reference sequence). The CDR3 runs 16 residues. V shed 3 bases and J shed 8 bases, with 19 bases lying between them. The CDR3 DNA follows: TGTGCCAGCAGCTTGAGTGGTTCGGGGGCGCGGGAAAAACTGTTTTTT. The encoded protein is CASSLSGSGAREKLFF.

This clonotype has at least ten counts. This chain joins TRBV18 and TRBJ2-3; D possibly corresponds to TRBD1 (6 bases). V was cut by 4 bases and J by 6 bases, with 14 bases left in between. Germline V gene data show CDR1 as KGHSH and CDR2 as LQKENI. The CDR3 consists of 14 residues. Here the CDR3 reads CASSLPGALDTQYF. Here the CDR3 DNA reads TGTGCCAGCTCACTGCCAGGGGCGCTGGATACGCAGTATTTT.

Ten or more counts support this clonotype. The chain couples TRBV7-2 to TRBJ2-1; unclear D gene. CDR3 length equals 16 residues. Trimming cost V 5 bases and J 0 bases, with 14 bases left between them. CDR1 and CDR2 (germline): SGHTA, FQGNSA. The CDR3 reads CASSPLSLFSYNEQFF. The CDR3, as DNA: TGTGCCAGCAGCCCCCTAAGTCTTTTCTCCTACAATGAGCAGTTCTTC.

This clonotype was counted only a few times. The J gene is TRBJ2-1, the V gene TRBV20-1; 9 bases agree with TRBD1. V shed 3 bases, J shed 6 bases, and the junction held 3 bases outside the gene matches. Germline values: CDR1 DFQATT, CDR2 SNEGSKA (reference sequence). This CDR3 region has 13 residues. CDR3 bases: TGCAGTGCTAGGAGACAGGGGGGCAATGAGCAGTTCTTC. Translation gives CSARRQGGNEQFF.

This clonotype was observed at least ten times. This chain joins TRBV19 and TRBJ1-4; D is perhaps TRBD1 (5 bases). Germline V lookup: CDR1 LNHDA, CDR2 SQIVND (reference sequence). V lost 6 bases to trimming and J lost 6 bases, with 20 bases between them. CDR3 size: 16 residues. The CDR3 sequence is CASSYLLGGRDEKLFF. In DNA form, the CDR3 reads TGTGCCAGTAGCTACCTTCTGGGGGGTCGGGATGAAAAACTGTTTTTT.

This rearrangement joins TRBV6-4 to TRBJ2-7, with D perhaps matching TRBD1 or TRBD2 (6 bases each). Per the germline V gene, CDR1 is MRHNA and CDR2 is SNTAGT. This CDR3 contains 15 residues. V gave up 3 bases and J gave up 0 bases, with 12 bases separating them. CDR3 residues: CASSEGGGSSYEQYF. DNA for the CDR3: TGTGCCAGCAGTGAGGGGGGCGGAAGCTCCTACGAGCAGTACTTC.

At least ten counts were recorded for this clonotype. CDR3 sequence: CASSFEWSEKLFF. The CDR3 nucleotides are TGTGCCAGCAGTTTCGAGTGGAGTGAAAAACTGTTTTTT. The chain couples TRBV27 to TRBJ1-4; D ambiguous. The germline V and J ends were trimmed by 3 bases and 7 bases, with 9 bases remaining between them. Germline CDR1 reads MNHEY; CDR2 reads SMNVEV (reference sequence). The CDR3 totals 13 residues. Supplemented by reference TRBV27 and TRBJ1-4, the full variable domain reads EAQVTQNPRYLITVTGKKLTVTCSQNMNHEYMSWYRQDPGLGLRQIYYSMNVEVTDKGDVPEGYKVSRKEKRNFPLILESPSPNQTSLYFCASSFEWSEKLFFGSGTQLSVL.

This clonotype showed up just a few times. This chain uses TRBV5-4 with TRBJ1-5; maybe TRBD1 (5 bases). The CDR3 runs to 15 residues. The V gene lost 1 base and the J gene lost 3 bases, with 11 bases spanning the gap. Germline V gives CDR1 SGHNT, CDR2 YYREEE (reference sequence). The chain's CDR3 is CASSLQGVDNQPQHF. CDR3 nucleotide sequence: TGTGCCAGCAGCTTGCAAGGGGTCGACAATCAGCCCCAGCATTTT.

This clonotype appeared many times. The rearrangement links TRBV5-1 to TRBJ2-7; TRBD2 might be the D (6 bases). Deletions cut 4 bases from V and 0 bases from J, with 11 bases between. From germline, CDR1 is SGHRS and CDR2 YFSETQ. The CDR3 covers 14 residues. The CDR3 protein is CASSREPFSYEQYF. In DNA, the CDR3 is TGCGCCAGCAGCCGGGAGCCTTTCTCCTACGAGCAGTACTTC.

There are many counts of this clonotype. This chain uses TRBV5-1 with TRBJ2-7; no definite D call. This CDR3 has 14 residues. Looked up from germline, CDR1 is SGHRS and CDR2 is YFSETQ. V dropped 3 bases and J dropped 0 bases, with 10 bases sitting between them. CDR3 loop: CASSSDGYSYEQYF. The CDR3 region has the DNA TGCGCCAGCAGCTCGGACGGCTACTCCTACGAGCAGTACTTC.

This clonotype was seen only a few times. J is TRBJ2-5 and V is TRBV18; D gene unclear. V dropped 2 bases and J dropped 5 bases, with 6 bases sitting between them. The CDR3 consists of 12 residues. Germline CDR1 reads KGHSH; CDR2 reads LQKENI. The CDR3 loop is CASSPGRETQYF. In nucleotides, the CDR3 is TGTGCCAGCTCACCAGGGCGGGAGACCCAGTACTTC.